This T cell receptor (beta chain) was recovered during a study of cytomegalovirus exposure and HLA in healthy donors. Overall study findings and caveats: The dataset shows that most TCR sequences were rare, while some public TCRs occurred in many donors. The only immune exposure information that was available was CMV serostatus.

Trimming took 3 bases from V and 1 from J, leaving 18 bases between them. Germline V gene data show CDR1 as SGHDN and CDR2 as FVKESK. This CDR3 comprises 17 residues. Worth noting for this clone: Its antigen is not identified.

The PCR ran on 60 Vbeta and 13 Jbeta primers. Sequencing used immunoSEQ multiplex PCR; TCRdb keeps in-frame clones, though not all of them. Of about 76,000 clones in the sample, about 69% are singletons; the top ten hold 16%. This clonotype was obtained from a woman between 40 and 50 years old in good health and CMV-seropositive. The sequenced material came from PBMCs. The chain employs TRBV14 and TRBJ1-1; a weak D match, TRBD1 (6 bases). CDR3 nucleotides: TGTGCCAGCAGCCAGATTGGGAGCCCGGGACAGAACACTGAAGCTTTCTTT. As protein: CASSQIGSPGQNTEAFF.